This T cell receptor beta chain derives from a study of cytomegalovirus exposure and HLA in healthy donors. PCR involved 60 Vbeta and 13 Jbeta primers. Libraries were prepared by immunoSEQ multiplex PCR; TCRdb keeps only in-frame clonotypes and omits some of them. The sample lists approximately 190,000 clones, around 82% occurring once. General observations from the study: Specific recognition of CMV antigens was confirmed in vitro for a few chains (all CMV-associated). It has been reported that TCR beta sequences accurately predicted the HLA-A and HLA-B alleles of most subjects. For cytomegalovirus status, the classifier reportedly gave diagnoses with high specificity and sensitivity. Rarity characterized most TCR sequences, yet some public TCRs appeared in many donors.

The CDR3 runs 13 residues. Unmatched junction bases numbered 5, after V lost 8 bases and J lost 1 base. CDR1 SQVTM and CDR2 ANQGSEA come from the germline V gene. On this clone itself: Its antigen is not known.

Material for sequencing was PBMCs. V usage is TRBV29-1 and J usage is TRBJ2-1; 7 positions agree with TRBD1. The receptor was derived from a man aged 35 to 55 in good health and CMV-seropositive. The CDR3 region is CSFNRGSYNEQFF. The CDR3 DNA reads TGCAGCTTTAACAGGGGATCCTACAATGAGCAGTTCTTC.